A selection of T cell receptor beta chains follows, all from one sample in a study of blood T cell repertoires in COVID-19. Assay used: immunoSEQ multiplex PCR; TCRdb lists only in-frame clones, some missing. The profile shows 270,000 or so clones, approximately 90% of them singletons. The sequenced sample consisted of peripheral blood. These receptors were obtained from a woman in her twenties or thirties with active or convalescent COVID-19. Both conserved end residues are part of each CDR3. Fields, in order: clone size, V gene, D gene, J gene, CDR3 protein, CDR3 DNA. The D gene is left open where the match is weak. The size of a clone is reported for some rows only, either as once, few or many, or as a class for expanded clones.

>-|TRBV6-5|-|TRBJ2-7
CASSYTVTGWYEQYF
TGTGCCAGCAGTTACACGGTAACAGGGTGGTACGAGCAGTACTTC
>-|TRBV30|-|TRBJ1-1
CAWSVPYEAFF
TGTGCCTGGAGTGTGCCCTATGAAGCTTTCTTT
>few|TRBV7-6|-|TRBJ1-2
CASSRGGQGYGYTF
TGTGCCAGCTCGCGGGGCGGCCAGGGCTATGGCTACACCTTC
>-|TRBV28|-|TRBJ1-1
CATKSGASAEAFF
TGTGCCACCAAATCAGGGGCATCGGCTGAAGCTTTCTTT
>once|TRBV5-6|TRBD1|TRBJ1-2
CASSFGTGDSGYTF
TGTGCCAGCAGCTTCGGGACAGGGGATAGCGGCTACACCTTC
>-|TRBV4-3|TRBD2|TRBJ2-3
CASSHMGRGGDTQYF
TGCGCCAGCAGCCACATGGGACGGGGGGGCGATACGCAGTATTTT
>-|TRBV7-8|-|TRBJ2-7
CASSLRAGGEQYF
TGTGCCAGCAGCTTAAGGGCAGGAGGCGAGCAGTACTTC
>-|TRBV9|-|TRBJ2-1
CASSQAGAGNEQFF
TGTGCCAGCAGCCAGGCGGGGGCGGGGAATGAGCAGTTCTTC
>-|TRBV6-5|TRBD1|TRBJ1-6
CASSSGTGSNSPLHF
TGTGCCAGCAGTTCCGGGACAGGCTCTAATTCACCCCTCCACTTT
>-|TRBV25-1|-|TRBJ2-7
CASSRDAGYEQYF
TGTGCCAGCAGCCGGGACGCGGGGTACGAGCAGTACTTC
>-|TRBV2|-|TRBJ1-5
CASGAPSNQPQHF
TGTGCCAGCGGGGCACCTAGCAATCAGCCCCAGCATTTT
>-|TRBV7-8|TRBD1|TRBJ1-5
CASSFRQGGQPQHF
TGTGCCAGCAGCTTTCGACAGGGTGGTCAGCCCCAGCATTTT
>-|TRBV7-8|-|TRBJ2-1
CASSLWGQYNEQFF
TGTGCCAGCAGCTTATGGGGGCAGTACAATGAGCAGTTCTTC
>-|TRBV10-2|TRBD2|TRBJ2-5
CASRTRRTSGGAETQYF
TGCGCCAGCAGGACACGCCGGACTAGCGGGGGGGCAGAGACCCAGTACTTC
>-|TRBV7-3|TRBD2|TRBJ2-5
CASSPQTSGGAGTQYF
TGTGCCAGCAGCCCGCAGACTAGCGGGGGGGCTGGGACCCAGTACTTC
>-|TRBV30|TRBD1|TRBJ1-4
CAWTRQGAKTNEKLFF
TGTGCCTGGACCCGACAGGGGGCTAAAACTAATGAAAAACTGTTTTTT
>-|TRBV6-5|-|TRBJ1-2
CASSYSGEDYGYTF
TGTGCCAGCAGTTACTCTGGGGAGGACTATGGCTACACCTTC
>-|TRBV25-1|TRBD1|TRBJ1-2
CASSSLDRVRGYTF
TGTGCCAGCAGTTCCCTGGACAGGGTCAGGGGCTACACCTTC
>-|TRBV30|-|TRBJ2-6
CAWSLLSGANVLTF
TGTGCCTGGAGCCTACTATCTGGGGCCAACGTCCTGACTTTC
>-|TRBV3-1/TRBV3-2|-|TRBJ1-4
CASSHGGEKLFF
TGTGCCAGCAGTCACGGAGGGGAAAAACTGTTTTTT
>-|TRBV7-2|-|TRBJ2-2
CASSLALGRNTGELFF
TGTGCCAGCAGCTTAGCCCTGGGGCGGAACACCGGGGAGCTGTTTTTT
>few|TRBV6-5|TRBD2|TRBJ2-2
CATADGAGGLGELFF
TGTGCCACAGCCGACGGAGCGGGGGGGCTCGGGGAGCTGTTTTTT